This T cell receptor beta chain was identified in a study of cytomegalovirus exposure and HLA in healthy donors. Study information: From donors who were HLA-typed, an early data release held around 85 million unique TCRs.

PCR involved 60 Vbeta and 13 Jbeta primers. Some clones are missing from TCRdb's copy, which holds only in-frame ones; the method was immunoSEQ multiplex PCR. This sample carries over 110,000 clones, 80% of them seen once, and the ten largest clones take about 4.3%. A note on this clone: Antigen: not known.

Broader study findings: For presence/absence analyses, sequencing depth was assumed to be roughly uniform across donors. An analysis that was carried out later associated 15,000 to 20,000 TCR beta sequences with HLA alleles at 0.05 false discovery rate. TCR beta V- and J-gene trimming was later associated with a missense DCLRE1C variant.

Sequenced: PBMCs. This sequence originates from a man aged 40-50 years in good health and CMV-seronegative.

CDR3 amino acids: CASRRQGAGGNTIYF. The CDR3 DNA reads as TGTGCCAGCAGAAGACAGGGGGCAGGGGGAAACACCATATATTTT. The chain uses TRBV25-1 and TRBJ1-3, with 10 bases aligning to TRBD1. CDR1 is MGHDK and CDR2 is SYGVNS in the germline V gene. This CDR3 has 15 amino acids. Trimming took 6 bases from V and 4 from J; bases not matched to a gene: 6.